Listed below are T cell receptor beta chains from one sample, sequenced in a study of technical replicates of blood from a handful of donors. Clones were read by immunoSEQ multiplex PCR, and TCRdb kept only the in-frame ones, dropping some. This table holds roughly 87,000 clones, roughly 91% found once. The sequencing sample was made of T cells isolated from PBMCs. The receptors were gathered from a human donor in good health. CDR3s include the opening cysteine and the closing phenylalanine or tryptophan. D genes are given only for firm matches. For some rows the clone size is stated as once, few or many, or as a class when expanded; others skip it.

j_call: TRBJ2-3; clone_size: -; v_call: TRBV2; d_call: TRBD2; cdr3_nt: TGTGCCAGCTGCCTAGCGGGAGGATGGACAGATACGCAGTATTTT; cdr3_aa: CASCLAGGWTDTQYF
j_call: TRBJ1-5; clone_size: -; v_call: TRBV7-8; d_call: TRBD1; cdr3_nt: TGTGCCAGCAGTCGATCCCGGGACAGAGATCAGCCCCAGCATTTT; cdr3_aa: CASSRSRDRDQPQHF
j_call: TRBJ2-7; clone_size: -; v_call: TRBV20-1; d_call: -; cdr3_nt: TGCAGTGCTACTCGGGGGAAGCAGTACTTC; cdr3_aa: CSATRGKQYF
j_call: TRBJ2-5; clone_size: -; v_call: TRBV7-6; d_call: -; cdr3_nt: TGTGCCAGCAGCCCCATGGGAGGGACCCAGTACTTC; cdr3_aa: CASSPMGGTQYF
j_call: TRBJ2-1; clone_size: -; v_call: TRBV21-1; d_call: -; cdr3_nt: TGTGCCAGCAGCAAATCCGTCAACAGGGGGCTAGCGGGGGGGAATGAGCAGTTCTTC; cdr3_aa: CASSKSVNRGLAGGNEQFF
j_call: TRBJ2-2; clone_size: -; v_call: TRBV7-3; d_call: TRBD2; cdr3_nt: TGTGCCAGCAGCCTAGGACTAGCGGGAGCCACCGGGGAGCTGTTTTTT; cdr3_aa: CASSLGLAGATGELFF
j_call: TRBJ1-6; clone_size: -; v_call: TRBV30; d_call: TRBD1; cdr3_nt: TGTGCCTGGAGTAGGACAGGGGTACTAAATTCACCCCTCCACTTT; cdr3_aa: CAWSRTGVLNSPLHF
j_call: TRBJ2-2; clone_size: once; v_call: TRBV5-1; d_call: TRBD1; cdr3_nt: TGCGCCAGCAGCCCCCGGGACAGTAACACCGGGGAGCTGTTTTTT; cdr3_aa: CASSPRDSNTGELFF
j_call: TRBJ2-7; clone_size: -; v_call: TRBV6-6; d_call: TRBD2; cdr3_nt: TGTGCCAGCAGTGACGCCGGGACTAGCTACGAGCAGTACTTC; cdr3_aa: CASSDAGTSYEQYF
j_call: TRBJ2-1; clone_size: -; v_call: TRBV2; d_call: -; cdr3_nt: TGTGCCATCCAAGTGCCGGTCAATGAGCAGTTCTTC; cdr3_aa: CAIQVPVNEQFF
j_call: TRBJ1-2; clone_size: -; v_call: TRBV2; d_call: -; cdr3_nt: TGTGCCAGCAGCTTCCTCGGGACACATCTCAACTATGGCTACACCTTC; cdr3_aa: CASSFLGTHLNYGYTF
j_call: TRBJ2-5; clone_size: -; v_call: TRBV7-2; d_call: -; cdr3_nt: TGTGCCAGCAGCCTCCTGGGGCACCAAGAGACCCGGTACTTC; cdr3_aa: CASSLLGHQETRYF
j_call: TRBJ2-3; clone_size: -; v_call: TRBV7-9; d_call: -; cdr3_nt: TGTGCCAGCAGCAAGACAGCATTTAAGACAGATACGCAGTATTTT; cdr3_aa: CASSKTAFKTDTQYF
j_call: TRBJ2-6; clone_size: -; v_call: TRBV7-9; d_call: TRBD1; cdr3_nt: TGTGCCAGCACAGGGGGCGCTGGGGCCAACGTCCTGACTTTC; cdr3_aa: CASTGGAGANVLTF
j_call: TRBJ2-7; clone_size: -; v_call: TRBV19; d_call: -; cdr3_nt: TGTGCGGTCAGGGACTCCTACGAGCAGTACTTC; cdr3_aa: CAVRDSYEQYF
j_call: TRBJ1-3; clone_size: -; v_call: TRBV7-9; d_call: TRBD1; cdr3_nt: TGTGCCAGCAGACAGGGGGCGGACACCATATATTTT; cdr3_aa: CASRQGADTIYF
j_call: TRBJ2-1; clone_size: -; v_call: TRBV7-9; d_call: TRBD2; cdr3_nt: TGTGCCAGCAGCACATCTAGCGGGGATAGCTCCTACAATGAGCAGTTCTTC; cdr3_aa: CASSTSSGDSSYNEQFF
j_call: TRBJ2-7; clone_size: -; v_call: TRBV4-2; d_call: -; cdr3_nt: TGTGCCAGCAGCCCTCAGGCAGCGGGTTACGAGCAGTACTTC; cdr3_aa: CASSPQAAGYEQYF
j_call: TRBJ2-7; clone_size: once; v_call: TRBV7-9; d_call: TRBD1; cdr3_nt: TGTGCCAGCAGCCACCCCGGGGACAGACCCTACGAGCAGTACTTC; cdr3_aa: CASSHPGDRPYEQYF
j_call: TRBJ1-5; clone_size: -; v_call: TRBV28; d_call: -; cdr3_nt: TGTGCCAGCAGAGGGGTGGGTAGCAATCAGCCCCAGCATTTT; cdr3_aa: CASRGVGSNQPQHF
j_call: TRBJ2-7; clone_size: once; v_call: TRBV18; d_call: -; cdr3_nt: TGTGCCAGCTCACCACGGGGAGGCGAGCAGTACTTC; cdr3_aa: CASSPRGGEQYF
j_call: TRBJ2-1; clone_size: -; v_call: TRBV5-1; d_call: -; cdr3_nt: TGCGCCAGCAGCTTCCTACAGAGCAGAGAGAGCAATGAGCAGTTCTTC; cdr3_aa: CASSFLQSRESNEQFF
j_call: TRBJ2-3; clone_size: -; v_call: TRBV6-4; d_call: -; cdr3_nt: TGTGCCAGCAGTGACTCGAGAAGTCCTCGAGACACAGATACGCAGTATTTT; cdr3_aa: CASSDSRSPRDTDTQYF
j_call: TRBJ1-5; clone_size: -; v_call: TRBV30; d_call: TRBD1; cdr3_nt: TGTGCCTGGAGTTATGGACAGGGGATAATTCAGCCCCAGCATTTT; cdr3_aa: CAWSYGQGIIQPQHF
j_call: TRBJ2-1; clone_size: -; v_call: TRBV9; d_call: -; cdr3_nt: TGTGCCAGCAGCCCGGGACTGGGGAACAATGAGCAGTTCTTC; cdr3_aa: CASSPGLGNNEQFF